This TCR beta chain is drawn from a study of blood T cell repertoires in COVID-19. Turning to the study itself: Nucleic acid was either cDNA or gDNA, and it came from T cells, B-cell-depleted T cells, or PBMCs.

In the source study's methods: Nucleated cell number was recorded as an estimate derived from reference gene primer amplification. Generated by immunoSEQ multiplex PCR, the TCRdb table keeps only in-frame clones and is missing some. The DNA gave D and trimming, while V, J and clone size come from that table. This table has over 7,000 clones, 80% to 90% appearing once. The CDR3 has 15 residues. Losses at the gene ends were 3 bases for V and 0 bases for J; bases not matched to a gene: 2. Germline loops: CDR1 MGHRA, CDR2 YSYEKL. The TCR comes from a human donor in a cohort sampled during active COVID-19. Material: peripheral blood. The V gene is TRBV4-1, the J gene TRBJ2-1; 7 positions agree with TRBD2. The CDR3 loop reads CASSQGGSSYNEQFF. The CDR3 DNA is TGCGCCAGCAGCCAGGGCGGGAGCTCCTACAATGAGCAGTTCTTC.